This TCR beta chain was found in a study of blood T cell repertoires in COVID-19. The CDR3 extends over 14 amino acids. Germline lookup yields CDR1 GTSNPN and CDR2 SVGIG (reference sequence). J gave up 4 bases and V 5 bases, and 6 bases lay outside the gene matches. Here immunoSEQ multiplex PCR was the method, and the copy in TCRdb shows in-frame clones only, minus some. The sample has 340,000 or so clones; around 87% are singletons. Material for sequencing was peripheral blood. This rearrangement joins TRBV30 to TRBJ1-2; TRBD1 matches 11 bases. This clonotype originated in a man aged 45-60 years with active or convalescent COVID-19. The CDR3 nucleotides read TGTGCCTGGGCCCCAGGACAGGGGGCCTATGGCTACACCTTC. It specifies CAWAPGQGAYGYTF.